The T cell receptor (beta chain) under discussion was sequenced for a study of Graves' ophthalmopathy and Graves' hyperthyroidism. CDR1 and CDR2 (germline): MNHNS, SASEGT. CDR3 size: 17 residues. The junction had 8 bases not matched to a gene; V was cut back by 0 bases and J by 4 bases. Ten or more counts support this clonotype. Its antigen is currently unknown. Study-level results: Appearing in blood as well were most expanded thyroid clonotypes above 0.001 frequency.

As the template, RNA transcripts were used to amplify TCR beta CDR3 regions. HTBI-primed RT-PCR formed the first round, and a multiplex PCR formed the second. Via MiXCR, TCRdb re-called the multiplex PCR reads, giving one row per CDR3 protein. The table records roughly 480,000 distinct CDR3 sequences, approximately 15% of them present only once. The sequence came from a woman aged 25 to 39 with Graves' ophthalmopathy. The chain employs TRBV6-1 and TRBJ1-5; 8 nucleotides agree with TRBD1. The sample consisted of blood. In nucleotides, the CDR3 is TGTGCCAGCAGTGAAGCCCTGGACAGGGTGTTTAATCAGCCCCAGCATTTT. Translation gives CASSEALDRVFNQPQHF.